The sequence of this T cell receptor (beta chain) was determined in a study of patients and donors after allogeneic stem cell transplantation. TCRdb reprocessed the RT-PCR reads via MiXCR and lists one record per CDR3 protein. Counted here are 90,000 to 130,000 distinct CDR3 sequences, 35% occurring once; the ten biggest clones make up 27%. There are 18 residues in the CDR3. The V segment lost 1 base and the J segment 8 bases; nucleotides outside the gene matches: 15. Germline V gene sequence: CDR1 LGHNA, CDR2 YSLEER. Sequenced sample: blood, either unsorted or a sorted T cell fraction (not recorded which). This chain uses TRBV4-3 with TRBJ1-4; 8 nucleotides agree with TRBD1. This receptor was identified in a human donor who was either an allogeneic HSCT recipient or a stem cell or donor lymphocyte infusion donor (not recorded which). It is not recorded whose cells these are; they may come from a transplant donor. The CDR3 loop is CASSQVVIGQGAREKLFF. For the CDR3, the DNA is TGCGCCAGCAGCCAAGTTGTCATAGGTCAGGGGGCCAGGGAAAAACTGTTTTTT.